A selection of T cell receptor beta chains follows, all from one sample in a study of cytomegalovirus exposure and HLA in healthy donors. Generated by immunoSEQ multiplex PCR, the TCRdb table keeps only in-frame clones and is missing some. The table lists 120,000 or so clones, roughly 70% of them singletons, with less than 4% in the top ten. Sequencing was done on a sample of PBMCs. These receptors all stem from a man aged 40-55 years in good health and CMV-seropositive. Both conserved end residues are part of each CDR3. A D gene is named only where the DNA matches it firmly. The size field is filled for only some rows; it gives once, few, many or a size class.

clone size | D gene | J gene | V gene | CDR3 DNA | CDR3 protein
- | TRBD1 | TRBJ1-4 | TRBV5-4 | TGTGCCAGCAGCCCGAGACAGGGGCTTAATGAAAAACTGTTTTTT | CASSPRQGLNEKLFF
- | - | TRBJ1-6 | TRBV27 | TGTGCCTCCTCGCACAGGGTTAATTCACCCCTCCACTTT | CASSHRVNSPLHF
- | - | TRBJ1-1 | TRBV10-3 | TGTGCCATCAGTGAGTCGGGGGGGCTGAACACTGAAGCCTTCTTT | CAISESGGLNTEAFF
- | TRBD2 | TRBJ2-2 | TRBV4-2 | TGTGCCAGCAGCCAGAGAGAGAGGTGGCTAGCGGGGGGCCCCACCGGGGAGCTGTTTTTT | CASSQRERWLAGGPTGELFF
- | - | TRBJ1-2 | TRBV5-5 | TGTGCCAGCAGCCATACCCAGGTCTCTGGTGGCTACACCTTC | CASSHTQVSGGYTF
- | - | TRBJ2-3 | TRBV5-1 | TGCGCCAGCAGCCGACTAGGAAGCACAGATACGCAGTATTTT | CASSRLGSTDTQYF
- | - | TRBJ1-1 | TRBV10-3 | TGTGCCATCAGTGAGTCGAAGGGAGGCACTGAAGCTTTCTTT | CAISESKGGTEAFF
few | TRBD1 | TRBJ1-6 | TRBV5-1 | TGCGCCAGCAGCTCCCAGGGGACAGAAAATTCACCCCTCCACTTT | CASSSQGTENSPLHF
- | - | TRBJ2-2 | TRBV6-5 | TGTGCCAGCAGTTACTTGGCAGTGGACTACACCGGGGAGCTGTTTTTT | CASSYLAVDYTGELFF
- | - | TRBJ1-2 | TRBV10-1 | TGCGCCAGCAGTGAGTCGCACTCGCCCAACTATGGCTACACCTTC | CASSESHSPNYGYTF
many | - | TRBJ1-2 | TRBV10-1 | TGCGCCAGCAGTGCGAAACGGGGTGAAAATGGCTACACCTTC | CASSAKRGENGYTF
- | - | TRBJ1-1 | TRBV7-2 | TGTGCCAGCAGCTTAGGACAAGCGAACACTGAAGCTTTCTTT | CASSLGQANTEAFF
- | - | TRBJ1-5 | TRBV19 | TGTGCCAGTAGTGTGCCGAGGACAGCCTTACTGGGCAATCAGCCCCAGCATTTT | CASSVPRTALLGNQPQHF
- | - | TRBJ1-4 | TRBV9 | TGTGCCAGCAGCGCAGGGGACGGCGCTTCAACTAATGAAAAACTGTTTTTT | CASSAGDGASTNEKLFF
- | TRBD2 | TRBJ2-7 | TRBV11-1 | TGTGCCAGCAGCCCGATTCCCGGACTAGCGGCGGAGGGGGAGCAGTACTTC | CASSPIPGLAAEGEQYF
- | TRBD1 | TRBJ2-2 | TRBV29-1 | TGCAGCGTTGTCCGGGACAGGGATTCCGGGGAGCTGTTTTTT | CSVVRDRDSGELFF
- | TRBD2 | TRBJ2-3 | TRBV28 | TGTGCCAGCATCCCGGGAGCGGGAGGGAGCACAGATACGCAGTATTTT | CASIPGAGGSTDTQYF
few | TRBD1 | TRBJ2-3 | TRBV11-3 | TGTGCCAGCAGCCCCCGGGACAGCCCAGATACGCAGTATTTT | CASSPRDSPDTQYF
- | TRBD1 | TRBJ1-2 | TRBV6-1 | TGTGCCAGCAGCTTGGGACAGGGCTATTACTATGGCTACACCTTC | CASSLGQGYYYGYTF
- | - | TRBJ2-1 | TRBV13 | TGTGCCAGCAGCCCACAGGGAAGTAGGGGATACAATGAGCAGTTCTTC | CASSPQGSRGYNEQFF
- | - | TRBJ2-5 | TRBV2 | TGTGCCAGCAGTGAGCGGGGTCGAGAGACCCAGTACTTC | CASSERGRETQYF
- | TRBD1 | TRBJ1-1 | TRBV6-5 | TGTGCCAGCAGTGCCGACAGGGGTAGGGACACTGAAGCTTTCTTT | CASSADRGRDTEAFF
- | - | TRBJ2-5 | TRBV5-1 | TGCGCCAGCAGCCTAGGGGGGGTACAAGAGACCCAGTACTTC | CASSLGGVQETQYF
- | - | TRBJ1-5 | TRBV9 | TGTGCCAGCAGCGTAGATAGCGTCAGCAATCAGCCCCAGCATTTT | CASSVDSVSNQPQHF
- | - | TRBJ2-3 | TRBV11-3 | TGTGCCAGCAGCTTAGAAGGGGCGAGAACAGATACGCAGTATTTT | CASSLEGARTDTQYF
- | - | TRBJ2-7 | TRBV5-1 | TGCGCCAGCAGCCCACTTTATCCCGAGCAGTACTTC | CASSPLYPEQYF
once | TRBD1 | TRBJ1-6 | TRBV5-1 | TGCGCCAGCAGCTTGACGGACAGGAATTCACCCCTCCACTTT | CASSLTDRNSPLHF
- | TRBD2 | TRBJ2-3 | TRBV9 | TGTGCCAGCAGCGTAGAAGCAGCGGGGGGTACGCAGTATTTT | CASSVEAAGGTQYF
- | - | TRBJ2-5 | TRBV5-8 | TGTGCCAGCAGCTTACGGACTGACTTCTTAGAGACCCAGTACTTC | CASSLRTDFLETQYF
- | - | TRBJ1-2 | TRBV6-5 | TGTGCCAGCAGTTCAGAACCACAGGCCGACTATGGCTACACCTTC | CASSSEPQADYGYTF
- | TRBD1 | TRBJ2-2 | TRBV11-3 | TGTGCCAGCAGCCGGACAGGGGCGAACACCGGGGAGCTGTTTTTT | CASSRTGANTGELFF
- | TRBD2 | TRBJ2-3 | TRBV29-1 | TGCAGCGTTGTCACGGGCTTAGGTAGCGGGAGGTGGGCAGATACGCAGTATTTT | CSVVTGLGSGRWADTQYF
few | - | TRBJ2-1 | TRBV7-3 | TGTGCCAGCAGCTTAGTGGGAGGATCTGAGCAGTTCTTC | CASSLVGGSEQFF
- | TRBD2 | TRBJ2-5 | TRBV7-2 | TGTGCCAGCAGCTTAGCGGGAGGGCAAGAGACCCAGTACTTC | CASSLAGGQETQYF
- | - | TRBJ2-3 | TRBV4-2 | TGTGCCAGCAGCCAAGAGGGGGCCCCCCGCACAGATACGCAGTATTTT | CASSQEGAPRTDTQYF
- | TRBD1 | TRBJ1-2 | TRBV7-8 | TGTGCCAGCAGCTTAATGGCAGGGGGGCATAACTATGGCTACACCTTC | CASSLMAGGHNYGYTF